A selection of T cell receptor beta chains follows, all from one sample in a study of T cell responses to AZD1222 COVID-19 vaccine. The assay was immunoSEQ multiplex PCR, and TCRdb's table has in-frame clones only and misses some. The sample includes around 100,000 clones, about 89% of them seen just once. Sequencing was performed on peripheral blood, taken on day 0 of AZD1222 vaccination. These receptor sequences come from an adult in good health. The CDR3 runs from the conserved cysteine through the conserved F or W. The D gene is left open where the match is weak. Part of the rows lack a size; the others show once, few, many or a class for expanded clones.

TRBV6-5	-	TRBJ1-2	once	TGTGCCAGCAGTTACACCCCGGTGGGGGTAAACTATGGCTACACCTTC	CASSYTPVGVNYGYTF
TRBV11-2	TRBD1	TRBJ1-2	-	TGTGCCAGCAGCTTAGTGCAGGGGGAGAACACCTTC	CASSLVQGENTF
TRBV28	-	TRBJ1-2	-	TGTGCCAGCAGTTTACCCCGCGCGGCTAACTATGGCTACACCTTC	CASSLPRAANYGYTF
TRBV3-1/TRBV3-2	-	TRBJ1-2	-	TGTGCCAGCAGCCCCCGTATACCGGGACAACCGAAGACGGATGGCTACACCTTC	CASSPRIPGQPKTDGYTF
TRBV5-1	TRBD1	TRBJ1-4	-	TGCGCCAGCAGCTTCACCAGGGGGCGTGATGAAAAACTGTTTTTT	CASSFTRGRDEKLFF
TRBV18	TRBD1	TRBJ1-3	-	TGTGCCAGCTCATCGGGACAGACTGGAAACACCATATATTTT	CASSSGQTGNTIYF
TRBV24-1	-	TRBJ1-2	-	TGTGCCACCAGTGATTTTGGGAGGAATGGCTACACCTTC	CATSDFGRNGYTF
TRBV6-1	-	TRBJ2-5	-	TGTGCCAGCAGTGATGTGGGAGTCGAGGCCCAAGAGACCCAGTACTTC	CASSDVGVEAQETQYF
TRBV6-5	TRBD1	TRBJ2-2	-	TGTGCCAGCAGTTATCAGGGGGCGGAAGTCGGGGAGCTGTTTTTT	CASSYQGAEVGELFF
TRBV6-6	TRBD1	TRBJ1-2	-	TGTGCCAGCAGTTCACTACAGGGGGCGGCCTACTATGGCTACACCTTC	CASSSLQGAAYYGYTF
TRBV7-2	-	TRBJ2-7	-	TGTGCCAGCAGCTCCCGTGCCAGCCAATACGAGCAGTACTTC	CASSSRASQYEQYF
TRBV28	-	TRBJ2-5	-	TGTGCCAGCAGTTCCGCCGGGACTCTCAGGGAGACCCAGTACTTC	CASSSAGTLRETQYF
TRBV21-1	-	TRBJ1-5	-	TGTGCCAGCAGCAAAGGACGGAGCGGGGGGCACGATAGCAATCAGCCCCAGCATTTT	CASSKGRSGGHDSNQPQHF
TRBV5-4	-	TRBJ1-1	-	TGTGCCAGCAGCTTGGAGGGGGGGCGCAAGCCTGAAGCTTTCTTT	CASSLEGGRKPEAFF
TRBV19	-	TRBJ1-5	-	TGTGCCAGTAGCGTGGAGCGGCACAATCAGCCCCAGCATTTT	CASSVERHNQPQHF
TRBV24-1	TRBD1	TRBJ1-1	once	TGTGCCACCAGTGATCCCCGGACAGGGAAGGCTTTCTTT	CATSDPRTGKAFF